This entry describes one TCR beta chain. The antigen this receptor binds is unknown. Qualities for individual bases were not recorded, and no much larger clone is one base off. This sample stems from a study of blood T cell repertoires in COVID-19 (dated by TCRdb to 2018 to 2021). For the wider study: The collaborator samples originated in the United States, Italy and Spain and spanned the acute and convalescent phases of COVID-19. Samples came from the ongoing ImmuneRACE study (first 160 participants) plus 1,254 subjects from 6 global collaborators. The sample metadata nearly always contained a de-identified subject ID, COVID-19 status, age in years and sex. The repertoires were made available in a free public database intended to serve as a resource for research on the immune response to SARS-CoV-2. The dataset comprised deeply sampled blood TCRbeta repertoires from subjects exposed to, actively infected with, or recovered from COVID-19. The prospective study material was composed of cDNA or gDNA derived from T cells, B-cell-depleted T cells, or PBMCs. Where HLA class I and class II types were available, the types were taken from metadata supplied by the sample provider, not from assay-based typing.

Overall study results and their limits: How much clinical and demographic metadata was included differed by source and by participant, and the metadata was provided uncurated.

A second Seattle source provided samples from volunteer blood donors who had recovered from COVID-19. Each collaborating institution followed its own protocols to collect whole blood in K2EDTA tubes. For TCRbeta analysis, collaborator samples were shipped as frozen whole blood, as isolated PBMCs, or as DNA extracted from either sample type. TCRbeta CDR3 regions were amplified from genomic DNA using the immunoSEQ Assay, a bias-controlled multiplex PCR. The authors' pipeline ran thus. The number of nucleated cells in each sample was estimated by amplification of reference gene primers within the assay. To quantify the absolute abundance of each unique TCRbeta CDR3 rearrangement, sequence reads were collapsed and filtered. For each sample, productive Simpson clonality was calculated as the square root of Simpson's diversity index across productive rearrangements. The clones in this table, taken by TCRdb from immuneACCESS, are in-frame only. Not every clone is retained; where verified, under half of the shortfall comes from an unresolved V gene, and the cause of the rest is unknown. V and J calls plus clone size are reproduced from that table; the DNA served to infer D and trimming. Across this sample there are about 160,000 clones, with approximately 86% seen only once. The top ten constitute less than 5% of the sample.

The germline V gene supplies CDR1 SGHVS and CDR2 FQNEAQ. The CDR3, cysteine through phenylalanine, is 12 amino acids long. Only the CDR3 region is kept as DNA, spanning 36 bases read in frame from base 1. V is reduced by 5 bases and J by 5 bases, leaving a spacing of 9 bases between them. Sequences were obtained from peripheral blood. Recombination linked TRBV7-8 to TRBJ2-5; the D gene assignment is ambiguous. The receptor was derived from a woman in her fifties or sixties who had recovered from COVID-19. The nucleotide sequence is TGTGCCAGCAGCCCCCTGCGGGAGACCCAGTACTTC. Its protein product is CASSPLRETQYF.